Sequencing of this T cell receptor beta chain was carried out in a study of blood T cell repertoires in COVID-19 (dated by TCRdb to 2020 to 2022). About the full investigation: Samples from collaborators originated in the United States, Italy and Spain and spanned both the acute and convalescent phases of COVID-19. HLA class I and class II types, where available, came from metadata supplied by the sample provider rather than from assay-based typing. The prospective study material was composed of cDNA or gDNA derived from T cells, B-cell-depleted T cells, or PBMCs. The samples were drawn from two sources: the first 160 participants of the ongoing ImmuneRACE study, and some 1,300 subjects contributed by 6 global collaborators. The sample metadata nearly always contained a de-identified subject ID, COVID-19 status, age in years and sex. The dataset comprised deeply sampled blood TCRbeta repertoires from subjects exposed to, actively infected with, or recovered from COVID-19. The repertoires were made available in a free public database intended to serve as a resource for research on the immune response to SARS-CoV-2.

In the prospective study, participants were roughly 18 to 100 years old, resided in 25 or so geographic areas of the United States, and were enrolled through a virtual design. In the prospective study, cohorts were assigned on the basis of participant-reported clinical history obtained from a screening survey and a study questionnaire. Mobile phlebotomists in the prospective study collected whole blood, serum and a nasopharyngeal or oropharyngeal swab from every participant. Additional blood draws and questionnaires over an approximately 2-month period could optionally be provided by prospective study participants. Before DNA extraction, prospective study blood samples were shipped either frozen or at room temperature. Overall results and qualifications from the work: How much clinical and demographic metadata was included differed by source and by participant, and the metadata was provided uncurated.

As concerns this clone: It lacks a known antigen. The record has no base qualities; no much larger clone is one base away.

TCRbeta CDR3 regions were amplified from genomic DNA using the immunoSEQ Assay, a bias-controlled multiplex PCR. In the paper's pipeline: The number of nucleated cells in each sample was estimated by amplification of reference gene primers within the assay. To quantify the absolute abundance of each unique TCRbeta CDR3 rearrangement, sequence reads were collapsed and filtered. For each sample, productive Simpson clonality was calculated as the square root of Simpson's diversity index over productive rearrangements. TCRdb carries this immuneACCESS record with in-frame sequences only. Its versions omit some clonotypes, under half of them owing to an unresolved V gene in the studies checked, with the rest unexplained. V, J and clone size derive from that table, while D and trimming were established from the DNA sequence. The sample table shows 140,000 to 150,000 clones, and roughly 90% are seen once. The ten largest clones take up 0.95% to 1.5% of the sample.

The sequenced sample consisted of PBMCs or T cells enriched from blood (not recorded which). This TCR derives from a woman in her twenties or thirties with acute COVID-19.

The CDR3 corresponds to CASSLYGGRYNTGELFF. At the DNA level, the sequence is TGTGCCAGCAGTTTATATGGCGGGAGATATAACACCGGGGAGCTGTTTTTT. This chain is built from TRBV27 and TRBJ2-2, with 7 junctional bases fitting TRBD2. V is cut back by 1 base and J by 2 bases, with 7 bases in the junction unmatched. The germline V gene (reference sequence) gives CDR1 as MNHEY and CDR2 as SMNVEV. The CDR3 has 17 amino acids, counting the end cysteine and phenylalanine. The only DNA kept is the CDR3, 51 bases in frame from the first base.